This T cell receptor (beta chain) appears in the sequencing data of a study of glioma-infiltrating T cells. Comment on this clonotype: Its antigen is unknown.

General study results and limits: Tissue-blood divergence was below expectation in non-neoplastic patients, above in gliomas.

The iRepertoire nested amplicon-rescue multiplex PCR amplified TCR alpha and beta CDR3s from RNA. One-step reverse transcription and amplification started from approximately 100-400 ng of tissue mRNA or PBMC total RNA. TCRdb fed the multiplex PCR reads into MiXCR, producing one record per CDR3 protein. The sample shows some 150,000 distinct CDR3 sequences, about two fifths of them seen only once. Deletions cut 5 bases from V and 2 bases from J, with 14 bases between. CDR1 is SGHTA and CDR2 is FQGNSA in the germline V gene. The CDR3 is made up of 15 amino acids. Sequencing was performed on glioma tissue, nonneoplastic brain tissue, or PBMCs (not recorded which). J is TRBJ2-3 and V is TRBV7-2; either TRBD1 or TRBD2 may fit D (5 bases each). This sequence originates from a human donor with low-grade glioma or glioblastoma, undergoing nonglioma brain surgery, or in good health (not recorded which). CDR3 sequence reads: CASSPGPNPTDTQYF. Written as DNA, the CDR3 is TGTGCCAGCAGCCCGGGACCAAATCCCACAGATACGCAGTATTTT.